This TCR beta chain comes out of a study of OX40 agonist ivuxolimab in advanced cancers. About the research overall: Intravenous ivuxolimab at 0.01 to 10 mg/kg was given to patients every 2 weeks. Patients undergoing dose escalation presented with hepatocellular carcinoma, melanoma, renal cell or head and neck cancer.

Note on this clone: As yet, its antigen is unknown.

Peripheral blood came from all dose cohorts at three timepoints. Measured with immunoSEQ multiplex PCR; TCRdb has only the in-frame clones, and not every one. This sample has tens of thousands of clones, with over 75% found just once. V was pared by 7 bases and J by 2 bases, with 8 bases of the junction left unmatched. Germline V gene lookup returns CDR1 SGDLS and CDR2 YYNGEE. The CDR3 runs to 14 residues. General study results and limits: Average numbers of expanded clones were greater in CD8+ T cells than in CD4+.

The chain recombines TRBV9 with TRBJ1-1; 7 bases line up with TRBD1. Source: CD4+ or CD8+ T cells sorted from blood, taken in a trial of the OX40 agonist ivuxolimab. This receptor was obtained from an adult with an advanced solid tumor such as melanoma, head and neck, liver or kidney cancer. Here the CDR3 reads CASDETGLNTEAFF. The CDR3 bases are TGTGCCAGCGATGAGACAGGGTTAAACACTGAAGCTTTCTTT.